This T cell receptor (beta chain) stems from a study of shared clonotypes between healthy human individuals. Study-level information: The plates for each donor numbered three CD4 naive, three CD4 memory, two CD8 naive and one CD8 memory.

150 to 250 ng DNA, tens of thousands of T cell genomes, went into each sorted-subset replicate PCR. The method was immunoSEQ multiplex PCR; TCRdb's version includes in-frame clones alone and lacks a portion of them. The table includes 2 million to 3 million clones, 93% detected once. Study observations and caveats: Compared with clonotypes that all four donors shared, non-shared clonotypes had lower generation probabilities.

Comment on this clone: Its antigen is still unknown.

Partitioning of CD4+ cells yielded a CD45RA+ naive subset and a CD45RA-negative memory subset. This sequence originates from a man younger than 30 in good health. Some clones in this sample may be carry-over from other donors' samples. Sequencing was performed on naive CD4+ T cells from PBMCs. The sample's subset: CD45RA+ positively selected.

The CDR3 coding sequence is TGCAGCGTATGTGCGGACTCTGGGGCCAACGTCCTGACTTTC. Translated, it gives CSVCADSGANVLTF. The V and J genes are TRBV29-1 and TRBJ2-6, with D hard to call. Germline loops: CDR1 SQVTM, CDR2 ANQGSEA. Trimming took off 6 bases at V and 0 bases at J, with 9 bases between the two ends. This CDR3 has 14 amino acids.